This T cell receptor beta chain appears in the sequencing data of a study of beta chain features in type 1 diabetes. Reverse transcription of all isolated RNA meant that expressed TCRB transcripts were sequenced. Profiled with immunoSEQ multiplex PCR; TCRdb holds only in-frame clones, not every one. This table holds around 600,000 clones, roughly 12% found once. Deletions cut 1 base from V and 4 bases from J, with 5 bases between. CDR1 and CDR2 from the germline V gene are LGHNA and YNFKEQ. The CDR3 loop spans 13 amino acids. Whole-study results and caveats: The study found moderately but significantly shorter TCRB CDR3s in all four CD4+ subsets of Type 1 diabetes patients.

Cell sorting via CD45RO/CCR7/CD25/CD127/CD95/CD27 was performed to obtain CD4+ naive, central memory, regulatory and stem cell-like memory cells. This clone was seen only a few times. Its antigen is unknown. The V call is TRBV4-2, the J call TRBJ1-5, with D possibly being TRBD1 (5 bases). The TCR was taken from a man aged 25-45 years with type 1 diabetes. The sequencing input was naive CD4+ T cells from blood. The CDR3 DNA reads TGTGCCAGCAGCCAAGGGGGGAATCAGCCCCAGCATTTT. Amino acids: CASSQGGNQPQHF.